This is a list of T cell receptor beta chains from one sample in a study of shared clonotypes between healthy human individuals. Only in-frame clones appear in the TCRdb table, and some are missing; sequencing was by immunoSEQ multiplex PCR. The sample contains about 1.5 million clones, about 98% of which appear only once. The material sequenced was naive CD4+ T cells sorted from blood. The receptors stem from a man in his thirties or forties in good health. Each CDR3 is given with its conserved first and last residue.

length: 16
J: TRBJ2-7
V: TRBV5-1
CDR3: CASSLALGQGGYEQYF

length: 15
J: TRBJ2-1
V: TRBV5-8
CDR3: CASSPGRSSYNEQFF

length: 14
J: TRBJ2-7
V: TRBV18
CDR3: CASSPLDNLYEQYF

length: 15
J: TRBJ2-7
V: TRBV6-1
CDR3: CASSVFSGQGIEQYF

length: 13
J: TRBJ1-1
V: TRBV19
CDR3: CASSIELWGRAFF

length: 18
J: TRBJ2-7
V: TRBV5-1
CDR3: CASSLPRGGPEPIYEQYF

length: 12
J: TRBJ2-5
V: TRBV29-1
CDR3: CSVESLDETQYF

length: 15
J: TRBJ2-2
V: TRBV7-3
CDR3: CASSFRGGTTGELFF

length: 15
J: TRBJ2-1
V: TRBV5-6
CDR3: CASSLRGGNYNEQFF

length: 13
J: TRBJ1-1
V: TRBV7-2
CDR3: CASSLRQRTEAFF

length: 15
J: TRBJ1-5
V: TRBV7-9
CDR3: CASSATGNSNQPQHF

length: 15
J: TRBJ2-3
V: TRBV18
CDR3: CASSRVGQTTDTQYF

length: 16
J: TRBJ2-2
V: TRBV11-2
CDR3: CASSPRGGRGTGELFF

length: 13
J: TRBJ2-5
V: TRBV18
CDR3: CASSPVVIETQYF

length: 12
J: TRBJ2-1
V: TRBV7-9
CDR3: CASSLSVGEQFF